These 22 T cell receptor beta chains were sequenced from one sample in a study of CD8 T cells in ankylosing spondylitis. A single record per CDR3 protein comes from TCRdb applying MiXCR to the 5' RACE reads. The sample consists of 150,000 to 200,000 distinct CDR3 sequences, 10% to 15% of them appearing once. Material: blood, either unsorted or a sorted T cell fraction (not recorded which). The source is a female donor with ankylosing spondylitis or in good health (not recorded which).

This clonotype appeared many times. This rearrangement joins TRBV3-1 to TRBJ2-1; D is ambiguous. Germline assignment: CDR1 LGHDT and CDR2 YNNKEL (reference sequence). V dropped 2 bases and J dropped 2 bases, with 10 bases sitting between them. The CDR3 consists of 15 residues. DNA of the CDR3: TGTGCCAGCAGCCAAATAGTCGTTACCTACAATGAGCAGTTCTTC. Translated: CASSQIVVTYNEQFF.

This clonotype was detected ten times or more. At one boundary the junction diverges from the germline segment, which might be a read error. V usage is TRBV7-7 and J usage is TRBJ2-5; no clear D gene. The CDR3 length is 10 residues. Germline V lookup: CDR1 SSHAT, CDR2 FNYEAQ (reference sequence). The CDR3 loop reads CASSVETQYF. Written as DNA, the CDR3 is TGTGCTAGCAGTGTGGAGACCCAGTACTTC. Full variable domain (remainder filled in from reference TRBV7-7 and TRBJ2-5): GAGVSQSPRYKVTKRGQDVTLRCDPISSHATLYWYQQALGQGPEFLTYFNYEAQPDKSGLPSDRFSAERPEGSISTLTIQRTEQRDSAMYRCASSVETQYFGPGTRLLVL.

Worth noting for this clonotype: This may come from a read error, since a much larger clone is one base off. This chain joins TRBV5-5 and TRBJ1-1; D remains unclear. Deletions cut 9 bases from V and 6 bases from J, with 21 bases between. Germline V CDR1 and CDR2: SGHKS, YYEKEE (reference sequence). The length of the CDR3 is 14 residues. The CDR3 DNA is TGTGCCAACACCTTCTTGCCCCCCTCTTCTGAAGCTTTCTTT. Translated, it gives CANTFLPPSSEAFF.

This clonotype has only a few counts. V is TRBV24-1 and J is TRBJ2-6, with a weak D call TRBD1 (5 bases). Germline CDR1 is KGHDR and CDR2 is SFDVKD. CDR3 size: 15 residues. V lost 9 bases, J lost 0 bases, and 11 bases lay in between. The CDR3 region is CATGAYGSGANVLTF. The CDR3 DNA is TGTGCCACCGGGGCTTATGGCTCTGGGGCCAACGTCCTGACTTTC.

This clonotype was found many times. The rearrangement joins TRBV12-3 or TRBV12-4 to TRBJ1-1; no clear D. V was pared by 2 bases and J by 3 bases, with 10 bases between. The CDR3 runs to 14 residues. In DNA, the CDR3 is TGTGCCAGCAGTTTACGACGGTCCTACACTGAAGCTTTCTTT. It specifies CASSLRRSYTEAFF.

This clonotype appeared a few times. V and J are TRBV18 and TRBJ1-1; D perhaps matches TRBD1 (6 bases). V was pared by 5 bases and J by 6 bases, with 13 bases between. Germline V CDR1 and CDR2: KGHSH, LQKENI. This CDR3 comprises 13 residues. The DNA for the CDR3 is TGTGCCAGCTCAGGGCAGGGGAGTCCTGAAGCTTTCTTT. Protein sequence: CASSGQGSPEAFF.

This clonotype was picked up many times. V is TRBV12-3 or TRBV12-4 and J is TRBJ2-1, with a tentative D call TRBD2 (5 bases). CDR3 length: 17 residues. V was clipped by 2 bases and J by 0 bases, with 14 bases between them. The CDR3 here is CASSLRGKVSSYNEQFF. The DNA of the CDR3 is TGTGCCAGCAGTTTAAGAGGGAAGGTGTCCTCCTACAATGAGCAGTTCTTC.

In DNA form, the CDR3 reads TGTGCCAGCGTAAAACTAGCGGGAGCGCAGTTCTTC. This translates into CASVKLAGAQFF. This rearrangement joins TRBV12-3 or TRBV12-4 to TRBJ2-1; 11 nucleotides align to TRBD2. Germline trimming cut 8 bases from V and 12 bases from J; bases unmatched to any gene: 6. The CDR3 loop spans 12 amino acids.

The chain is built from TRBV29-1 and TRBJ1-1; D is perhaps TRBD1 (5 bases). Deletions cut 6 bases from V and 6 bases from J, with 14 bases between. Germline V gene data show CDR1 as SQVTM and CDR2 as ANQGSEA. This CDR3 is 12 amino acids long. The CDR3 nucleotides are TGCAGCGTGACATCCTGGGACGCTGAAGCTTTCTTT. It specifies CSVTSWDAEAFF.

This clonotype was picked up a small number of times. The chain has TRBV30 and TRBJ1-2; TRBD1 matches 11 bases. The trim removed 5 bases at V and 7 bases at J, leaving 6 bases unmatched. There are 13 residues in the CDR3. Germline assignment: CDR1 GTSNPN and CDR2 SVGIG (reference sequence). CDR3 bases: TGTGCCTGGCCCGGGACAGGGGGATTTGGCTACACCTTC. Translated: CAWPGTGGFGYTF. Complete variable domain (other parts from reference TRBV30 and TRBJ1-2): SQTIHQWPATLVQPVGSPLSLECTVEGTSNPNLYWYRQAAGRGLQLLFYSVGIGQISSEVPQNLSASRPQDRQFILSSKKLLLSDSGFYLCAWPGTGGFGYTFGSGTRLTVV.

The table lists this clonotype with a few counts. The rearrangement links TRBV9 to TRBJ2-1, with a possible D match to TRBD1 (6 bases). The CDR3 covers 13 residues. Germline values: CDR1 SGDLS, CDR2 YYNGEE. V was cut by 4 bases and J by 15 bases, with 20 bases left in between. The DNA for the CDR3 is TGTGCCAGCAGCCAAAATAGTCAAGGGGGTCCGTTCTTC. As protein: CASSQNSQGGPFF.

The V call is TRBV19, the J call TRBJ2-3; D perhaps matches TRBD1 (5 bases). The CDR3 has 14 residues. V shed 6 bases and J shed 0 bases, with 10 bases lying between them. Germline CDR1 reads LNHDA; CDR2 reads SQIVND (reference sequence). CDR3 residues: CASRQDPSTDTQYF. The CDR3 bases are TGTGCCAGTAGACAGGATCCTAGCACAGATACGCAGTATTTT.

This clonotype came up many times. The J gene is TRBJ1-2, the V gene TRBV5-1; D uncertain. Germline V lookup: CDR1 SGHRS, CDR2 YFSETQ. Trimming removed 5 bases at V and 7 bases at J, with 15 bases between. This CDR3 comprises 13 residues. The CDR3 DNA reads as TGCGCCAGCAGGCCGGACGAGCGCGGTGGCTACACCTTC. Translating gives CASRPDERGGYTF.

Only a few counts were recorded for this clonotype. The gene calls are TRBV7-2 and TRBJ1-2; D is ambiguous. V gave up 3 bases and J gave up 8 bases, with 16 bases separating them. Germline assignment: CDR1 SGHTA and CDR2 FQGNSA. This CDR3 has 14 amino acids. CDR3 coding DNA: TGTGCCAGCAGCTTTAGAAGGGCGACGGAAGGCTACACCTTC. This encodes CASSFRRATEGYTF.

Note on this clonotype: One base away lies a much larger clone, so this may be a sequencing read error. The gene calls are TRBV2 and TRBJ1-3, with D possibly matching TRBD1 (6 bases). This CDR3 comprises 15 residues. CDR1 is SNHLY and CDR2 is FYNNEI in the germline V gene. This chain's CDR3 is CAGSQRTGAGNTIYF. The CDR3 DNA follows: TGTGCCGGCAGCCAAAGGACGGGGGCGGGAAACACCATATATTTT.

Concerning this clonotype itself: Being one base from a much bigger clone, this may be a read error. The CDR3 end shows no conserved phenylalanine or tryptophan, and so a read error is likely. The chain carries TRBV12-3 or TRBV12-4 and TRBJ1-1; the D is unclear. The CDR3 has 13 residues. V gave up 3 bases and J gave up 0 bases, with 5 bases separating them. CDR3 loop: CASSFQLNTEAFL. CDR3 coding DNA: TGTGCCAGCAGTTTTCAGTTGAACACTGAAGCTTTCCTT.

This clonotype was recorded at least ten times. V is TRBV30 and J is TRBJ1-1, with a possible D match to TRBD1 (6 bases). The V end was cut by 2 bases, the J end by 3 bases, with 16 bases between. The CDR3 is made up of 15 amino acids. Germline CDR1 and CDR2: GTSNPN and SVGIG (reference sequence). For the CDR3, the DNA is TGTGCCTGGAGTCGATGGGGGGGCGGAGACACTGAAGCTTTCTTT. Residues: CAWSRWGGGDTEAFF. The variable domain in full, completed from reference TRBV30 and TRBJ1-1, reads SQTIHQWPATLVQPVGSPLSLECTVEGTSNPNLYWYRQAAGRGLQLLFYSVGIGQISSEVPQNLSASRPQDRQFILSSKKLLLSDSGFYLCAWSRWGGGDTEAFFGQGTRLTVV.

There are many counts of this clonotype. The chain is built from TRBV5-1 and TRBJ1-6; possible D gene TRBD1, 5 bases. Germline CDR1 is SGHRS and CDR2 is YFSETQ. With 3 bases removed from V and 0 bases from J, the gap between germline ends came to 10 bases. The CDR3 has 16 amino acids. This chain's CDR3 is CASSSGGSSYNSPLHF. The CDR3 DNA is TGCGCCAGCAGCTCGGGGGGGAGCTCCTATAATTCACCCCTCCACTTT.

The rearrangement links TRBV7-2 to TRBJ2-3; D uncertain. The V and J ends lost 5 bases and 6 bases respectively, with 12 bases between them. This CDR3 has 13 residues. CDR1 and CDR2 from the germline V gene are SGHTA and FQGNSA. The CDR3: CASSPPASDTQYF. DNA of the CDR3: TGTGCCAGCAGCCCCCCCGCTTCGGATACGCAGTATTTT.

The sample holds many counts of this clonotype. The chain links TRBV4-3 to TRBJ2-3, with TRBD1 matching over 8 bases. V shed 0 bases, J shed 1 base, and the junction held 3 bases outside the gene matches. In germline, CDR1 is LGHNA, CDR2 YSLEER. The CDR3 loop spans 16 amino acids. CDR3 amino acids: CASSQDSTGGTDTQYF. CDR3 nucleotides: TGCGCCAGCAGCCAAGATTCGACAGGGGGCACAGATACGCAGTATTTT.

This clonotype was seen ten or more times. The chain is built from TRBV6-4 and TRBJ1-2, with D tentatively TRBD1 (5 bases). CDR1 is MRHNA, CDR2 SNTAGT, per germline. CDR3 size: 14 residues. V was trimmed by 5 bases and J by 5 bases, leaving 15 bases between them. The CDR3 region is CASSPGANGYGYTF. In DNA form, the CDR3 reads TGTGCCAGCAGTCCCGGGGCGAACGGATATGGCTACACCTTC.

This clonotype was found a few times. J is TRBJ2-7 and V is TRBV7-7; 9 bases match TRBD2. V shed 2 bases, J shed 6 bases, and the junction held 8 bases outside the gene matches. CDR1 and CDR2 (germline): SSHAT, FNYEAQ (reference sequence). The CDR3 runs 15 residues. The CDR3 loop is CASSLSAGTSFEQYF. The DNA for the CDR3 is TGTGCCAGCAGCTTATCCGCCGGGACTAGCTTCGAGCAGTACTTC.